This T cell receptor (beta chain) derives from a study of T cells expressing NK-cell markers. About the study: The eight sequenced donors comprised seven who were HCMV-seropositive and one who was seronegative.

Germline V gene lookup returns CDR1 MNHEY and CDR2 SMNVEV (reference sequence). The CDR3 consists of 13 residues. For each CDR3 protein, TCRdb gives one entry from its re-call of the 5' RACE reads, without DNA. Its table lists 300,000 to 450,000 distinct CDR3 sequences. The TCR sequence derives from a man aged 18 to 69 in good health. V is TRBV27 and J is TRBJ2-2. The sample consisted of blood T cells: a sorted CD56 or NKG2C T cell subset, CD4+ or CD8+ T cells, or bulk PBMC T cells (not recorded which). This chain's CDR3 is CASSTGWTGELFF.